This entry lists 12 T cell receptor beta chains sequenced from one sample in a study of CD8 T cells in ankylosing spondylitis. General study results and limits: Ankylosing spondylitis blood appeared to carry a characteristic TCR beta motif of roughly eight highly homologous variants.

A single record per CDR3 protein comes from TCRdb applying MiXCR to the 5' RACE reads. The profile shows a few hundred thousand distinct CDR3 sequences, roughly 13% of them singletons. No cognate antigen is known for these TCRs. What was sequenced was blood, either unsorted or a sorted T cell fraction (not recorded which). Receptor source: a male donor with ankylosing spondylitis.

The rearrangement uses TRBV18 and TRBJ2-1; D is ambiguous. CDR3 length: 13 amino acids. The germline CDR1 and CDR2 sequences are KGHSH and LQKENI. Trimming pared 3 bases from V and 6 bases from J, leaving 9 bases between. CDR3 coding DNA: TGTGCCAGCTCACCCACAACCCGCAATGAGCAGTTCTTC. Protein product: CASSPTTRNEQFF.

This clonotype has at least ten counts. The gene calls are TRBV12-3 or TRBV12-4 and TRBJ2-1; 9 nucleotides align to TRBD1. Trimming at V came to 5 bases and at J to 12 bases, leaving 11 bases not matched to a gene. This CDR3 comprises 14 residues. The CDR3 nucleotides are TGTGCCAGCAGTCCGGACAGGGGCGGGGGTCGGCAGTTCTTC. This codes for CASSPDRGGGRQFF.

This clonotype was detected only a few times. V usage is TRBV20-1 and J usage is TRBJ1-2; D not resolved. Germline assignment: CDR1 DFQATT and CDR2 SNEGSKA (reference sequence). V lost 1 base, J lost 8 bases, and 8 bases lay in between. The CDR3 extends over 11 amino acids. The CDR3 sequence is CSARVSWGYTF. The CDR3 DNA sequence: TGCAGTGCTAGAGTGTCATGGGGCTACACCTTC.

J is TRBJ2-3 and V is TRBV20-1, with D uncertain. CDR1 and CDR2 from the germline V gene are DFQATT and SNEGSKA (reference sequence). This CDR3 comprises 13 residues. V lost 6 bases, J lost 2 bases, and 12 bases lay in between. The CDR3 coding sequence is TGCAGTGCCATCAAGCACGACACAGATACGCAGTATTTT. As protein: CSAIKHDTDTQYF.

The chain links TRBV10-3 to TRBJ2-1; 8 nucleotides match TRBD2. The CDR3 consists of 14 residues. Germline V gene sequence: CDR1 ENHRY, CDR2 SYGVKD. The V gene end was trimmed by 8 bases and the J gene end by 5 bases; junction bases not matched to a gene: 8. This CDR3 is CAIEGGGPNNEQFF. DNA of the CDR3: TGTGCCATCGAGGGCGGGGGGCCGAACAATGAGCAGTTCTTC.

This clonotype was observed a few times. The J gene is TRBJ1-1, the V gene TRBV18; no clear D. Germline CDR1 KGHSH, CDR2 LQKENI. Trimming shortened V by 5 bases and J by 2 bases, and 6 bases separated the two germline ends. The CDR3 loop spans 12 amino acids. This CDR3 reads CASSNPNTEAFF. CDR3 DNA: TGTGCCAGCTCAAATCCTAACACTGAAGCTTTCTTT.

J is TRBJ2-5 and V is TRBV5-6, with D perhaps TRBD2 (6 bases). Trimming removed 7 bases at V and 4 bases at J, with 8 bases between. The CDR3 loop spans 11 amino acids. Germline V gene sequence: CDR1 SGHDT, CDR2 YYEEEE. CDR3 loop: CASGRRETQYF. The CDR3 DNA follows: TGTGCCAGCGGGAGGCGAGAGACCCAGTACTTC.

This clonotype was counted a few times. V gene TRBV10-3 combines with J gene TRBJ2-1; 7 bases agree with TRBD2. The V segment lost 4 bases and the J segment 4 bases; nucleotides outside the gene matches: 1. Germline CDR1 reads ENHRY; CDR2 reads SYGVKD. The CDR3 consists of 13 residues. The CDR3 loop reads CAISASGYNEQFF. Written as DNA, the CDR3 is TGTGCCATCAGTGCTAGCGGTTACAATGAGCAGTTCTTC.

A few counts support this clonotype. The chain couples TRBV19 to TRBJ2-1; 7 bases agree with TRBD1. The CDR3 is made up of 15 amino acids. With V trimmed by 5 bases and J by 3 bases, 7 bases remained unmatched. CDR1 and CDR2 (germline): LNHDA, SQIVND (reference sequence). The CDR3 region has the DNA TGTGCCAGTAGTCCCACAGGGGCGAACTACAATGAGCAGTTCTTC. Its translation: CASSPTGANYNEQFF.

V and J are TRBV5-6 and TRBJ2-1; 10 bases align to TRBD2. This CDR3 has 15 residues. Germline CDR1 SGHDT, CDR2 YYEEEE. The V segment lost 4 bases and the J segment 5 bases; nucleotides outside the gene matches: 6. The CDR3 protein is CASSDGTSVDNEQFF. DNA of the CDR3: TGTGCCAGCAGCGACGGGACTAGCGTAGACAATGAGCAGTTCTTC.

This clonotype occurred many times. V gene TRBV10-3 combines with J gene TRBJ2-5; a weak D match, TRBD1 (6 bases). Germline lookup yields CDR1 ENHRY and CDR2 SYGVKD. Trimming removed 2 bases at V and 3 bases at J, with 16 bases between. The CDR3 length is 16 residues. This chain's CDR3 is CAISENLQQGKETQYF. DNA for the CDR3: TGTGCCATCAGTGAGAATTTGCAACAGGGAAAAGAGACCCAGTACTTC.

The sample holds many counts of this clonotype. The V call is TRBV12-3 or TRBV12-4, the J call TRBJ1-1, with 8 bases lining up with TRBD1. CDR3 size: 14 residues. V was pared by 5 bases and J by 6 bases, with 8 bases of the junction left unmatched. The CDR3 protein is CASSPRGQGSEAFF. CDR3 bases: TGTGCCAGCAGTCCCCGAGGACAGGGCTCTGAAGCTTTCTTT.